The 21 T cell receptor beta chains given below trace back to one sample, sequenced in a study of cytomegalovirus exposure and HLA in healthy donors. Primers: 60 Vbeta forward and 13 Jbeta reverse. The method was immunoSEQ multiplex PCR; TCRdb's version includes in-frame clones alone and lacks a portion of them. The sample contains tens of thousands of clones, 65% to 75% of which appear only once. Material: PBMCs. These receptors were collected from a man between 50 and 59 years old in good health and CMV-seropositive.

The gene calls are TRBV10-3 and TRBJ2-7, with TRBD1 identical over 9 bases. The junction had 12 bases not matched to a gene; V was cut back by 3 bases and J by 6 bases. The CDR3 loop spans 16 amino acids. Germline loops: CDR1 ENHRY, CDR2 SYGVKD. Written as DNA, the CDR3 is TGTGCCATCAGTGAATACCAGGGGGACAGGGTGGCCGAGCAGTACTTC. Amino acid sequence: CAISEYQGDRVAEQYF.

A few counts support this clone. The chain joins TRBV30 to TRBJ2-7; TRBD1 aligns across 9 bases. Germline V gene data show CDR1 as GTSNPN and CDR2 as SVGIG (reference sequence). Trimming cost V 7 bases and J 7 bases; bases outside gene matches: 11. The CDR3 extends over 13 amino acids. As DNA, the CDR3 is TGTGCCTCCACGGACAGGGGCATGAGGGAGCAGTACTTC. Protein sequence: CASTDRGMREQYF.

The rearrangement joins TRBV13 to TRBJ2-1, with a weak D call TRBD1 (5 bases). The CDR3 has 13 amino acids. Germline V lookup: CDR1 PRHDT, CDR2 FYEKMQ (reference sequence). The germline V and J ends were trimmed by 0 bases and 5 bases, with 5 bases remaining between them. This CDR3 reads CASSLGQDNEQFF. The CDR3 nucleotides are TGTGCCAGCAGCTTAGGACAGGACAATGAGCAGTTCTTC.

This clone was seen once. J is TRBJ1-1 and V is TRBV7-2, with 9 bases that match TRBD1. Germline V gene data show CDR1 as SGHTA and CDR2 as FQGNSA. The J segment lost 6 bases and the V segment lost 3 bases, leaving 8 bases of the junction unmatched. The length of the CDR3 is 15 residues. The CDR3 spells CASSLTDRGVAEAFF. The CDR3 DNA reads TGTGCCAGCAGCTTGACAGACAGGGGGGTGGCTGAAGCTTTCTTT.

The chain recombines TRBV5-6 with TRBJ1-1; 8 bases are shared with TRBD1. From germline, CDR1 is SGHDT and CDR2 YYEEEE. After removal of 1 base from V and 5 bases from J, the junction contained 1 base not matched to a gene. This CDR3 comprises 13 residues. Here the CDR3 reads CASSLRQGTEAFF. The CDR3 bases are TGTGCCAGCAGCTTGAGACAGGGGACTGAAGCTTTCTTT.

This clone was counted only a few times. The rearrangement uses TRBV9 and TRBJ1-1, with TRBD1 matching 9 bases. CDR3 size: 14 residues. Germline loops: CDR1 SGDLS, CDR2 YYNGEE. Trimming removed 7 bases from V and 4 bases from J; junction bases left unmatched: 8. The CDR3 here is CASGPTGGVTEAFF. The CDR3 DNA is TGTGCCAGCGGACCGACAGGGGGGGTCACTGAAGCTTTCTTT.

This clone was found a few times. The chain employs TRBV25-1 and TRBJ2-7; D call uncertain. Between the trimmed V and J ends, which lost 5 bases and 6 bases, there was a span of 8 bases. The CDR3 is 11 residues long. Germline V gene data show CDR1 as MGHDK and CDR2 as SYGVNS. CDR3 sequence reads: CASSRMAEQYF. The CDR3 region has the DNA TGTGCCAGCAGTAGAATGGCCGAGCAGTACTTC.

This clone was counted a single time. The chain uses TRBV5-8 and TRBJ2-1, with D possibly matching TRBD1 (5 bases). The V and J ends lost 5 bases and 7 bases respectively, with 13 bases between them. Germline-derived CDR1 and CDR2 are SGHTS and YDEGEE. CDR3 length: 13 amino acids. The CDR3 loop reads CASRKPSGNEQFF. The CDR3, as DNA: TGTGCCAGCAGGAAACCATCAGGGAATGAGCAGTTCTTC.

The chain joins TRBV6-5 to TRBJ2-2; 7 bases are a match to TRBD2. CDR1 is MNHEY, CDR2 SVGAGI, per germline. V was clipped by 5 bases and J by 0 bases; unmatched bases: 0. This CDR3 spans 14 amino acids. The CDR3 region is CASSSGTNTGELFF. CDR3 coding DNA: TGTGCCAGCAGTAGCGGGACGAACACCGGGGAGCTGTTTTTT.

For the CDR3, the DNA is TGTGCCAGTAGTATAGATCGGGGGGGCCAAGAGACCCAGTACTTC. Translated: CASSIDRGGQETQYF. This sequence joins TRBV19 and TRBJ2-5; 8 bases fit TRBD2. This CDR3 spans 15 amino acids. The V and J ends lost 0 bases and 1 base, in that order; junction bases with no gene match: 1. Germline V CDR1 and CDR2: LNHDA, SQIVND (reference sequence).

CDR3 nucleotides: TGTGCCAGCAGCTTCAGGGCTAAGGGGAACTATGGCTACACCTTC. This codes for CASSFRAKGNYGYTF. This chain links TRBV12-1 with TRBJ1-2; the table's D call of TRBD1 was not tested on the DNA. TRBV12-1 constitutes a pseudogene. This CDR3 has 15 amino acids.

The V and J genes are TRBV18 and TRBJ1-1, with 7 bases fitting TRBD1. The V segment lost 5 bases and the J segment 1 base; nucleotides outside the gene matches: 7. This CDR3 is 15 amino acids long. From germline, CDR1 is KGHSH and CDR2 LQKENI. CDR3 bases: TGTGCCAGCTCAAGGACAGGCGCCAAGAACACTGAAGCTTTCTTT. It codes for CASSRTGAKNTEAFF.

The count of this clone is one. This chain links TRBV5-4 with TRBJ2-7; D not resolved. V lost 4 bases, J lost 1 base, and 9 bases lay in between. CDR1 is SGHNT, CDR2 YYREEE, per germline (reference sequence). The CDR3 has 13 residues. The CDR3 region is CASSAGLSYEQYF. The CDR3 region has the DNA TGTGCCAGCAGCGCTGGGCTATCCTACGAGCAGTACTTC.

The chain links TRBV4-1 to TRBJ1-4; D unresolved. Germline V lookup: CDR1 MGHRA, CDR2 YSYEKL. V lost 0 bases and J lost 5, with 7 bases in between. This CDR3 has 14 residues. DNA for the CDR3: TGCGCCAGCAGCCAAGAAACCTACAATGAAAAACTGTTTTTT. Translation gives CASSQETYNEKLFF.

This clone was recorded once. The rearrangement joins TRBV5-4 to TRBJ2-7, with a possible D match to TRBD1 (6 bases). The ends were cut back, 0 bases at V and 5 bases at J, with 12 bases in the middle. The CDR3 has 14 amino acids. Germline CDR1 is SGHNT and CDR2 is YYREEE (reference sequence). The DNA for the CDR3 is TGTGCCAGCAGCTTGGGGCAGGGGAGAGACGAGCAGTACTTC. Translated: CASSLGQGRDEQYF.

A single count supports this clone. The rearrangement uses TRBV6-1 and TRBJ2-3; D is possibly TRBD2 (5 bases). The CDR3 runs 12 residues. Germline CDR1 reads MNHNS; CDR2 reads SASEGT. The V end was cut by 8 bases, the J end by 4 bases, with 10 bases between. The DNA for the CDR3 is TGTGCCAGCCGAGGGCAGGCAGATACGCAGTATTTT. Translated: CASRGQADTQYF.

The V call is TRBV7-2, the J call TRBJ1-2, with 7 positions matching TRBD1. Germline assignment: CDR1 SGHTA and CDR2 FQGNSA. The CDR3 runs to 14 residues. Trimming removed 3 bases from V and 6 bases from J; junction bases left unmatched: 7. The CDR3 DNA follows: TGTGCCAGCAGCTTCCATACCAGGGGGAATGGCTACACCTTC. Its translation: CASSFHTRGNGYTF.

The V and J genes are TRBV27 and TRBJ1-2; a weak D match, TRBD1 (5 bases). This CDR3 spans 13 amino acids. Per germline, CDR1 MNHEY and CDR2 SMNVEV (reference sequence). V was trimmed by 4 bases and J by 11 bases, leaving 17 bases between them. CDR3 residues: CASSSLQGIGYTF. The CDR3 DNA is TGTGCCAGCAGTTCCCTCCAGGGAATTGGGTACACCTTC.

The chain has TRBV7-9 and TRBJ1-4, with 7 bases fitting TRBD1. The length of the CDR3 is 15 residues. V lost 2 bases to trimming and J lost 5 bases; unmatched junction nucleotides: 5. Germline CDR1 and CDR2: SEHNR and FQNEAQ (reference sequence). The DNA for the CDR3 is TGTGCCAGCAGCTTATCTAACAGGGGAAATGAAAAACTGTTTTTT. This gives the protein CASSLSNRGNEKLFF. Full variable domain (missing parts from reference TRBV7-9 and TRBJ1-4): DTGVSQNPRHKITKRGQNVTFRCDPISEHNRLYWYRQTLGQGPEFLTYFQNEAQLEKSRLLSDRFSAERPKGSFSTLEIQRTEQGDSAMYLCASSLSNRGNEKLFFGSGTQLSVL.

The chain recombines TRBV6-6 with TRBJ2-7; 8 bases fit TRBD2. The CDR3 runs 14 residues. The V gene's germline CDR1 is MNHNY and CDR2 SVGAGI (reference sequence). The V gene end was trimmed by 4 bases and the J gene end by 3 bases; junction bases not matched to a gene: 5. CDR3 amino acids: CASSLAGSGYEQYF. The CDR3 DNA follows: TGTGCCAGCAGTTTAGCGGGGAGCGGCTACGAGCAGTACTTC.

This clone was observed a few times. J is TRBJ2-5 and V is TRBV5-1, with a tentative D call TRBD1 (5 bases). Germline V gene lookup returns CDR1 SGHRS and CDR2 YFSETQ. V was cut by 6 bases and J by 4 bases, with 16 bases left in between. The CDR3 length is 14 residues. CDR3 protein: CASKGAFSRETQYF. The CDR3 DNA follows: TGCGCCAGCAAAGGGGCCTTCTCAAGAGAGACCCAGTACTTC.